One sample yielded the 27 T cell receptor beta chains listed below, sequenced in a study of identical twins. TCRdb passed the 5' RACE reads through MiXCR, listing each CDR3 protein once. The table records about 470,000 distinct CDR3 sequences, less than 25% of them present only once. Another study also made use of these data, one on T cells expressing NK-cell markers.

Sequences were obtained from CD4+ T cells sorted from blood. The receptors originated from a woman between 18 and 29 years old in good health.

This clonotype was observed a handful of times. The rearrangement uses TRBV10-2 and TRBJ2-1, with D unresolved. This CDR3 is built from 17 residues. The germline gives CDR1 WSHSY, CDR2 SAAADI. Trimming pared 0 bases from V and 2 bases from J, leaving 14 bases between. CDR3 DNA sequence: TGCGCCAGCAGTGAGTCGAATCTACCCGAAACCTACAATGAGCAGTTCTTC. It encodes CASSESNLPETYNEQFF.

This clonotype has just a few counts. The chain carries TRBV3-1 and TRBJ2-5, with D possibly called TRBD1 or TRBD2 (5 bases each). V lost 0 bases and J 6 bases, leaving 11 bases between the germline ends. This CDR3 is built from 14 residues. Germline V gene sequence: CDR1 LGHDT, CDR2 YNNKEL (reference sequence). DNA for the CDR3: TGTGCCAGCAGCCAAGATTTGACGGGGCAGACCCAGTACTTC. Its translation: CASSQDLTGQTQYF.

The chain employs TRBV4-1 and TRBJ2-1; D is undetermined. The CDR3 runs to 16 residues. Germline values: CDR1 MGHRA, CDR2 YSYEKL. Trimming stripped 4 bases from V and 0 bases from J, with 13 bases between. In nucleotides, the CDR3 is TGCGCCAGCAGCCGGCTGGGTCTTTCCTCCTACAATGAGCAGTTCTTC. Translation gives CASSRLGLSSYNEQFF.

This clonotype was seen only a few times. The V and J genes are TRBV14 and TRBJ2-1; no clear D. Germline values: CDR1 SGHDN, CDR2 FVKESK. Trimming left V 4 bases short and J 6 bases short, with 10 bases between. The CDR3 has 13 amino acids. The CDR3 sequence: CASSLWLANEQFF. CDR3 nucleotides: TGTGCCAGCAGCCTCTGGCTGGCCAATGAGCAGTTCTTC.

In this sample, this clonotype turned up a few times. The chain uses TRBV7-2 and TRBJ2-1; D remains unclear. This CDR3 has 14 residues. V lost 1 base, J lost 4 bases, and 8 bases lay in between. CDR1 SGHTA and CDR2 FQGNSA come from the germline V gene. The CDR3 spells CASSLGLYYNEQFF. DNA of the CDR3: TGTGCCAGCAGCTTAGGGCTATATTACAATGAGCAGTTCTTC.

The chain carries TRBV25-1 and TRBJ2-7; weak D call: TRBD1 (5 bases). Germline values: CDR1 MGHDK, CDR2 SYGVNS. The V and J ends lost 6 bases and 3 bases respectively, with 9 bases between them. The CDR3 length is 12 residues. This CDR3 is CASRHDSYEQYF. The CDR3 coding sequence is TGTGCCAGCAGACATGACAGCTACGAGCAGTACTTC.

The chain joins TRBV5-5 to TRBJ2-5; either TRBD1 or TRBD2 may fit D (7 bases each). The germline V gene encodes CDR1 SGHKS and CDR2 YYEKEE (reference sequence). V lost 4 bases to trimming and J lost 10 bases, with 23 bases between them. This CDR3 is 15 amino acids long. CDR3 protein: CASSQSGTTRGVQYF. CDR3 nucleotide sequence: TGTGCCAGCAGCCAAAGCGGGACCACCAGGGGGGTCCAGTACTTC. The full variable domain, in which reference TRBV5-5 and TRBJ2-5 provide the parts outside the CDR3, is DAGVTQSPTHLIKTRGQQVTLRCSPISGHKSVSWYQQVLGQGPQFIFQYYEKEERGRGNFPDRFSARQFPNYSSELNVNALLLGDSALYLCASSQSGTTRGVQYFGPGTRLLVL.

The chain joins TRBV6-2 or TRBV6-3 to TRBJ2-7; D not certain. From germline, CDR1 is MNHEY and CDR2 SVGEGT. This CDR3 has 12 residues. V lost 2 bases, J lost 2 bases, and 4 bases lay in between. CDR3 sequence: CASSYVAYEQYF. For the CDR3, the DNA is TGTGCCAGCAGTTACGTCGCCTACGAGCAGTACTTC.

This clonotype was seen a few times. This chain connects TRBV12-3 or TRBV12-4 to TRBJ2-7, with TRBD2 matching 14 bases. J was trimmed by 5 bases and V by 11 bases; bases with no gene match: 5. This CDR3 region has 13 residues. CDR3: CAGGTSGSNEQYF. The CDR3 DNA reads TGTGCCGGAGGGACTAGCGGGAGCAACGAGCAGTACTTC.

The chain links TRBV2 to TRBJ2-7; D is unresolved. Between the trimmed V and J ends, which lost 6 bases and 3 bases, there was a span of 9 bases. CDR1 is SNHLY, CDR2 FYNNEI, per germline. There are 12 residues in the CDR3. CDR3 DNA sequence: TGTGCCAGCAGCCCTTGGGGCTACGAGCAGTACTTC. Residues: CASSPWGYEQYF. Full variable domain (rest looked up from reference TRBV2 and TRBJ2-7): EPEVTQTPSHQVTQMGQEVILRCVPISNHLYFYWYRQILGQKVEFLVSFYNNEISEKSEIFDDQFSVERPDGSNFTLKIRSTKLEDSAMYFCASSPWGYEQYFGPGTRLTVT.

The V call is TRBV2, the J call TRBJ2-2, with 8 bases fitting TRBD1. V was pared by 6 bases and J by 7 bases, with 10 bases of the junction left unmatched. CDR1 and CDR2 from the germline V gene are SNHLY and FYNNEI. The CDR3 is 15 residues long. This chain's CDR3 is CASSFGQGWNGELFF. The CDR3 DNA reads TGTGCCAGCAGCTTTGGACAGGGATGGAACGGGGAGCTGTTTTTT. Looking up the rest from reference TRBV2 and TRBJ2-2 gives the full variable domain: EPEVTQTPSHQVTQMGQEVILRCVPISNHLYFYWYRQILGQKVEFLVSFYNNEISEKSEIFDDQFSVERPDGSNFTLKIRSTKLEDSAMYFCASSFGQGWNGELFFGEGSRLTVL.

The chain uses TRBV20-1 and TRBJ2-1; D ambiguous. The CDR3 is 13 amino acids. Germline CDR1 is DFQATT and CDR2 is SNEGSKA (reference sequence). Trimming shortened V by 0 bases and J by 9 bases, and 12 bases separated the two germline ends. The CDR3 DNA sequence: TGCAGTGCTAGAGATCTTTTAGGGTCTGAGCAGTTCTTC. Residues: CSARDLLGSEQFF.

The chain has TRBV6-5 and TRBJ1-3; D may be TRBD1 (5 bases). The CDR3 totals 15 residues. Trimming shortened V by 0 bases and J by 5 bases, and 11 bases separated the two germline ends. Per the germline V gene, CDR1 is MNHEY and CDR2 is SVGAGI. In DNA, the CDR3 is TGTGCCAGCAGTTACTCTGGGGCAGGTAGAAACACCATATATTTT. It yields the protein CASSYSGAGRNTIYF.

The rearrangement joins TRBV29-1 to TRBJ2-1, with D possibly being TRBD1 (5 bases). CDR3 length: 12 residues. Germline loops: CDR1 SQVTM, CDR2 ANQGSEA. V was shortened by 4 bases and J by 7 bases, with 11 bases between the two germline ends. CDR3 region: CSVGQGGNEQFF. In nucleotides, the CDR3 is TGCAGCGTTGGCCAGGGTGGGAATGAGCAGTTCTTC.

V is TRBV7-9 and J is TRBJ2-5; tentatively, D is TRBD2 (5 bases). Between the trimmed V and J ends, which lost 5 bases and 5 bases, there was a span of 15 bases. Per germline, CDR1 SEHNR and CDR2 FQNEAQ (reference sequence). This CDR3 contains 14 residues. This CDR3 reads CASSPGMARETQYF. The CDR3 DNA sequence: TGTGCCAGCAGCCCCGGGATGGCCCGGGAGACCCAGTACTTC.

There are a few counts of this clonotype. The CDR3 sequence: CASSQEPSYGYTF. CDR3 bases: TGCGCCAGCAGCCAAGAACCCTCCTATGGCTACACCTTC. The rearrangement links TRBV4-1 to TRBJ1-2; D ambiguous. Between the trimmed V and J ends, which lost 0 bases and 4 bases, there was a span of 6 bases. Germline values: CDR1 MGHRA, CDR2 YSYEKL. The CDR3 runs 13 residues.

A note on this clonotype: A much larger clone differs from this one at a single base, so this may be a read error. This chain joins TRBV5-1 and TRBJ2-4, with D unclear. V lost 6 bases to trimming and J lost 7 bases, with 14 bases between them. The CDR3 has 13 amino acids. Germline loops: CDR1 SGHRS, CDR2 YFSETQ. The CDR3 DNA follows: TGCGCCAGCATCCCGGGCATGGGCAACATTCAGTACTTC. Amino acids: CASIPGMGNIQYF.

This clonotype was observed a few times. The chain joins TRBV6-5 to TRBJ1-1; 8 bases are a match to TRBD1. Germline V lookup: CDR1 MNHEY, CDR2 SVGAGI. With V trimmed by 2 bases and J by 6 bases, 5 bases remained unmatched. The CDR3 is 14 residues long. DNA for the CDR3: TGTGCCAGCAGTTACCAACAGGGGGTTGCTGAAGCTTTCTTT. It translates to CASSYQQGVAEAFF.

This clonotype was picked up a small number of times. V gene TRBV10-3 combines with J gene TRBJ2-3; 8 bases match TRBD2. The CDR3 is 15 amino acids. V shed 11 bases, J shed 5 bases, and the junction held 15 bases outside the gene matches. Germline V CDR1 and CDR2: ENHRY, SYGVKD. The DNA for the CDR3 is TGTGCCGTTCGCGGGGGGAGGATGGTGGAAGATACGCAGTATTTT. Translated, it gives CAVRGGRMVEDTQYF.

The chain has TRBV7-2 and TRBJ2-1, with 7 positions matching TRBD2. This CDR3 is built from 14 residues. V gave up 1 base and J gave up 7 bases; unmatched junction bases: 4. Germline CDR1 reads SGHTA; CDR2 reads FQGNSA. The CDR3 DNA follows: TGTGCCAGCAGCTTAGGGGGGGGTTGGAATGAGCAGTTCTTC. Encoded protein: CASSLGGGWNEQFF. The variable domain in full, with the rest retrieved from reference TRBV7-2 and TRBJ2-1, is GAGVSQSPSNKVTEKGKDVELRCDPISGHTALYWYRQSLGQGLEFLIYFQGNSAPDKSGLPSDRFSAERTGGSVSTLTIQRTQQEDSAVYLCASSLGGGWNEQFFGPGTRLTVL.

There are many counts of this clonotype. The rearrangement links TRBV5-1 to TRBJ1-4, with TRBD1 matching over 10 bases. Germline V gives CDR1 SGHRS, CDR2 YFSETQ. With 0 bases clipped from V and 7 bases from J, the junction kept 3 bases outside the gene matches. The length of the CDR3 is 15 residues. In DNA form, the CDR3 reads TGCGCCAGCAGCTTGGCCGGGACAGGGGTTGAAAAACTGTTTTTT. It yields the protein CASSLAGTGVEKLFF. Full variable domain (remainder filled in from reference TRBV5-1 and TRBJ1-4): KAGVTQTPRYLIKTRGQQVTLSCSPISGHRSVSWYQQTPGQGLQFLFEYFSETQRNKGNFPGRFSGRQFSNSRSEMNVSTLELGDSALYLCASSLAGTGVEKLFFGSGTQLSVL.

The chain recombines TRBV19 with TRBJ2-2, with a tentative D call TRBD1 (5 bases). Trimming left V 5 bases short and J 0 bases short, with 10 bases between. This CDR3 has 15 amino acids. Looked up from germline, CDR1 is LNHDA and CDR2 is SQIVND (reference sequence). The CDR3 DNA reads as TGTGCCAGTAGTCCCAGGGTGACGAACACCGGGGAGCTGTTTTTT. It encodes CASSPRVTNTGELFF.

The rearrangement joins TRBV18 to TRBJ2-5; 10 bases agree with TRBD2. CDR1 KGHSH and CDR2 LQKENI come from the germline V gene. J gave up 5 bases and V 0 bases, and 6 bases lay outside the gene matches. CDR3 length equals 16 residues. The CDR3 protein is CASSPPGSGGTETQYF. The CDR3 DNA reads TGTGCCAGCTCACCACCGGGTAGCGGGGGGACCGAGACCCAGTACTTC. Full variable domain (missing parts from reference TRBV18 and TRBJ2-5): NAGVMQNPRHLVRRRGQEARLRCSPMKGHSHVYWYRQLPEEGLKFMVYLQKENIIDESGMPKERFSAEFPKEGPSILRIQQVVRGDSAAYFCASSPPGSGGTETQYFGPGTRLLVL.

CDR3 in amino acids: CASSISRTSGYWEQFF. The DNA for the CDR3 is TGTGCCAGTAGTATATCCCGGACTAGCGGGTACTGGGAGCAGTTCTTC. The rearrangement joins TRBV19 to TRBJ2-1; 11 nucleotides match TRBD2. Germline CDR1 is LNHDA and CDR2 is SQIVND (reference sequence). The J segment lost 10 bases and the V segment lost 2 bases, leaving 10 bases of the junction unmatched. This CDR3 has 16 amino acids. The complete variable domain, with remaining parts taken from reference TRBV19 and TRBJ2-1, reads DGGITQSPKYLFRKEGQNVTLSCEQNLNHDAMYWYRQDPGQGLRLIYYSQIVNDFQKGDIAEGYSVSREKKESFPLTVTSAQKNPTAFYLCASSISRTSGYWEQFFGPGTRLTVL.

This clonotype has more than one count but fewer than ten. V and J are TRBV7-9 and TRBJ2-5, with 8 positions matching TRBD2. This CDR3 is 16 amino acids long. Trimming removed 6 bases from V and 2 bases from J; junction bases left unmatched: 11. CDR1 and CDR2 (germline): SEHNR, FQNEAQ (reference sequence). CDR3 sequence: CASSSPLAGSQETQYF. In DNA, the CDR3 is TGTGCCAGCAGTTCCCCCCTAGCGGGCAGTCAAGAGACCCAGTACTTC.

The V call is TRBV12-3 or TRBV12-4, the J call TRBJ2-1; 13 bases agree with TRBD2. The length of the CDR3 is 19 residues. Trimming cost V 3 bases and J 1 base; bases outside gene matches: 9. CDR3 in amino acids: CASSFLLAGGLRSYNEQFF. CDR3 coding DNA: TGTGCCAGCAGTTTCTTACTAGCGGGGGGGCTTAGGTCCTACAATGAGCAGTTCTTC.

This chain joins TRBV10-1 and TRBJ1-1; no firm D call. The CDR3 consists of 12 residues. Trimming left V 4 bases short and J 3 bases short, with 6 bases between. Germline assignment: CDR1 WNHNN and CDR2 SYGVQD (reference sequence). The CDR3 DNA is TGCGCCAGCAGTGGCGGACACACTGAAGCTTTCTTT. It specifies CASSGGHTEAFF.